The TCR beta chain described here comes from a study of CXCR3-negative and CXCR3-positive naive CD8 T cells. UMI labels and 5' RACE were used to prepare the TRB cDNA libraries. TCRdb derives one entry per CDR3 protein from the 5' RACE reads, leaving out DNA. This specimen shows 100,000 to 150,000 distinct CDR3 sequences; the ten leading clones hold about 0.48%. The sequence was collected from a human donor in good health. Some clones in this sample may be carry-over from other donors' samples. The sequenced sample consisted of naive CXCR3- CD8+ T cells from blood. Subset given: CD45RO-CCR7+CD27+CD95- naive CD8+ T cells lacking CXCR3 (TNR3-).

CDR3 in amino acids: CASSQEYAGPYEQYF. The J gene is TRBJ2-7, the V gene TRBV3-1. Germline V gives CDR1 LGHDT, CDR2 YNNKEL (reference sequence). The CDR3 is made up of 15 amino acids.